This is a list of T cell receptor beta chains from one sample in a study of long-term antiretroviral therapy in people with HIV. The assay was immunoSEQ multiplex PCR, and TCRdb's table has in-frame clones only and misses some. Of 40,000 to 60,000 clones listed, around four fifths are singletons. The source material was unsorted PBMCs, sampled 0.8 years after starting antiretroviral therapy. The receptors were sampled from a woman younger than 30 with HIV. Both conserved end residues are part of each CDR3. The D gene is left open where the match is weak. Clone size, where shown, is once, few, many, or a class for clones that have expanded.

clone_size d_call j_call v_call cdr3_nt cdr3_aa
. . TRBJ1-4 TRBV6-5 TGTGCCAGCAGTTACGGGGGGGGCTGGGGTGAAAAACTGTTTTTT CASSYGGGWGEKLFF
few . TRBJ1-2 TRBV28 TGTGCCAGCAGTTTAATTTTAACGGACAGAACTTATGGCTACACCTTC CASSLILTDRTYGYTF
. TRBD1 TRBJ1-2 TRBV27 TGTGCCAGCAGTTCTGGGACAGGGGGGGGCGGCTACACCTTC CASSSGTGGGGYTF
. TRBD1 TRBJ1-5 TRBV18 TGTGCCAGCTCACCCGGACAGGGTGACCAGCCCCAGCATTTT CASSPGQGDQPQHF
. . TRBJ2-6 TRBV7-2 TGTGCCAGCAGCTTGTACGGACTACTCTCTGGGGCCAACGTCCTGACTTTC CASSLYGLLSGANVLTF
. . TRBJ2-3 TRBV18 TGTGCCAGCTCACGTCTACCGGAACCAGATACGCAGTATTTT CASSRLPEPDTQYF
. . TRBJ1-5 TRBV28 TGTGCCAGCAGTTTCAATCTTGGAAGCAATCAGCCCCAGCATTTT CASSFNLGSNQPQHF
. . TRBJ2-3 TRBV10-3 TGTGCCATCAGTGAGCGGGACCGCACAGATACGCAGTATTTT CAISERDRTDTQYF
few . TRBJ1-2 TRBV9 TGTGCCAGCACCAAGGCCCCCTATGGCTACACCTTC CASTKAPYGYTF
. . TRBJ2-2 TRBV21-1 TGTGCCAGCACCCCCAGCGGGGGAGTCACCGGGGAGCTGTTTTTT CASTPSGGVTGELFF
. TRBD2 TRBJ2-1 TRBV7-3 TGTGCCAGCAGTTTAACCCCTGGGGGGGACGTCTACAATGAGCAGTTCTTC CASSLTPGGDVYNEQFF
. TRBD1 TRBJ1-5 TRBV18 TGTGCCAGCTCACCGACCTCGTTTGGACAGGGGGCCACCGAGAGCAATCAGCCCCAGCATTTT CASSPTSFGQGATESNQPQHF
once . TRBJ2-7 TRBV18 TGTGCCAGCCGATCGGGGGACTCGGGCGAGCAGTACTTC CASRSGDSGEQYF
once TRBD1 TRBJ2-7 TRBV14 TGTGCCAGCAGCTTCAGGGGGTACTCCTACGAGCAGTACTTC CASSFRGYSYEQYF